This TCR beta chain is drawn from a study of blood T cell repertoires in COVID-19. V was clipped by 2 bases and J by 4 bases, with 21 bases between them. CDR1 and CDR2 (germline): SGDLS, YYNGEE. The CDR3 totals 17 residues. Participants had their cohort set by participant-reported clinical history. Exposed enrollees encountered a COVID-19 case at some point within 2 weeks before study entry. In the original processing: Reference gene primers were amplified, and this amplification served to estimate nucleated cell counts. TCRdb's copy holds only in-frame clones and misses some; the assay was immunoSEQ multiplex PCR. V and J calls and clone size are copied from that table; D and trimming were computed from the DNA. The sample yields approximately 400,000 clones, 91% seen once.

The receptor's source is a woman aged 40 to 55 who had been exposed to COVID-19. The gene calls are TRBV9 and TRBJ1-1, with a weak D call TRBD1 (5 bases). Sequenced material: PBMCs or T cells enriched from blood (not recorded which). The CDR3, as DNA: TGTGCCAGCAGCGTCGGCCCCGGGAGGGGTCCCCTCACTGAAGCTTTCTTT. Translating it yields CASSVGPGRGPLTEAFF.